The clone carrying this T cell receptor beta chain was counted ten times or more. Its specificity is unknown. The sample is drawn from a study of T cell repertoires in cytomegalovirus infection. Germline CDR1 reads SEHNR; CDR2 reads FQNEAQ (reference sequence). The V gene lost 3 bases and the J gene lost 1 base, with 12 bases spanning the gap. This CDR3 comprises 16 residues. Regarding the study as a whole: CMV-specific TCR beta clonotypes restricted by HLA-C dominated the ex vivo response.

A single record per CDR3 protein comes from TCRdb applying MiXCR to the reads. The repertoire holds fewer than 850,000 distinct CDR3 sequences, with 25% to 35% as singletons. The TCR sequence derives from a human donor in good health (CMV status not recorded). Some clones in this sample may be carry-over from other donors' samples. The sample in question was cultured CD8+ T cells from PBMCs, obtained from culture after CMV antigen stimulation. The chain couples TRBV7-9 to TRBJ1-4; D not resolved. CDR3 in amino acids: CASSFEGSITNEKLFF. The DNA of the CDR3 is TGTGCCAGCAGCTTTGAAGGTTCTATAACTAATGAAAAACTGTTTTTT.